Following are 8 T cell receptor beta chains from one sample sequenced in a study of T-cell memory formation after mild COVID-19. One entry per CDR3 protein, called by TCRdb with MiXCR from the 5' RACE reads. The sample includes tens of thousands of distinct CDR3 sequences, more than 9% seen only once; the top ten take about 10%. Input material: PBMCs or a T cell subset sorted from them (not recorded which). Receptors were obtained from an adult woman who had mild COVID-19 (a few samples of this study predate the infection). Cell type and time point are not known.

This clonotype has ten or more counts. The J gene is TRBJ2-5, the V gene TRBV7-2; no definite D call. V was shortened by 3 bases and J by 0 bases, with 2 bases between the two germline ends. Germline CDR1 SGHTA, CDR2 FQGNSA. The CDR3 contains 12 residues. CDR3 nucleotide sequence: TGTGCCAGCAGCTTTTACCAAGAGACCCAGTACTTC. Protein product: CASSFYQETQYF.

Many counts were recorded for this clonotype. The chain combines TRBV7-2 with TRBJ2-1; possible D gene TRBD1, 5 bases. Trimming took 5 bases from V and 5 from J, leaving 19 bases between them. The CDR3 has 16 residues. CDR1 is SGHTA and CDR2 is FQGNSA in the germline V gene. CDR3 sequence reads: CASSPNGAGSHNEQFF. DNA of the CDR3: TGTGCCAGCAGCCCTAACGGCGCAGGGTCCCACAATGAGCAGTTCTTC.

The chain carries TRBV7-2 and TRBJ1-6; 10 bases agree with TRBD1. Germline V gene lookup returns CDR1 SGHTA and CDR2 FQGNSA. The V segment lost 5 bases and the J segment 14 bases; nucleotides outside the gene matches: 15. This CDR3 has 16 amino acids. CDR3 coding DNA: TGTGCCAGCAGCCCGGAACCGGGACAGGGGATAAGGTCCCTCCACTTT. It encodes CASSPEPGQGIRSLHF. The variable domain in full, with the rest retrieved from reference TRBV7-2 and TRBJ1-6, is GAGVSQSPSNKVTEKGKDVELRCDPISGHTALYWYRQSLGQGLEFLIYFQGNSAPDKSGLPSDRFSAERTGGSVSTLTIQRTQQEDSAVYLCASSPEPGQGIRSLHFGNGTRLTVT.

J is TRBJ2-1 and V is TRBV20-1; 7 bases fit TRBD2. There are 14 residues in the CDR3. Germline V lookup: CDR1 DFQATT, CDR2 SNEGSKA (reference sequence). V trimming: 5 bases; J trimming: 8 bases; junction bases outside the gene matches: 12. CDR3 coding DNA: TGCAGTGCTCTCCGAGCGACTAGCCAGTATGAGCAGTTCTTC. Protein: CSALRATSQYEQFF.

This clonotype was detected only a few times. CDR3 nucleotides: TGCGCCAGCAGCTTGCCGCAGGGCGGGTCCTACGAGCAGTACTTC. Translated: CASSLPQGGSYEQYF. The chain combines TRBV5-1 with TRBJ2-7, with D perhaps given as TRBD1 or TRBD2 (5 bases each). CDR3 length equals 15 residues. V was cut by 1 base and J by 1 base, with 12 bases left in between. Per germline, CDR1 SGHRS and CDR2 YFSETQ.

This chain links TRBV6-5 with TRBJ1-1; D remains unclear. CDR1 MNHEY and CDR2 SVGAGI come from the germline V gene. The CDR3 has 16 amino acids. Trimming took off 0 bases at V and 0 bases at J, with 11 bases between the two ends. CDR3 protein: CASSYSGYGVNTEAFF. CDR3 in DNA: TGTGCCAGCAGTTACTCGGGGTACGGAGTGAACACTGAAGCTTTCTTT.

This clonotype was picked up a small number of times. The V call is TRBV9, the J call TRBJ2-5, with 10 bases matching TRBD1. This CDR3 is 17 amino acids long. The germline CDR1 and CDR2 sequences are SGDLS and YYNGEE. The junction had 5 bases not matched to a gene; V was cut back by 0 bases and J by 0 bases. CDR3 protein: CASSVALGTGDQETQYF. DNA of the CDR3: TGTGCCAGCAGCGTAGCTTTAGGGACAGGGGACCAAGAGACCCAGTACTTC.

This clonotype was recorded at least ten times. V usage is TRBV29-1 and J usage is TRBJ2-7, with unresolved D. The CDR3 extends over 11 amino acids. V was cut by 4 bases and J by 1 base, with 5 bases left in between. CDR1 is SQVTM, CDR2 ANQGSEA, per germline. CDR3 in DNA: TGCAGCGTTGCAAATTCCTACGAGCAGTACTTC. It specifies CSVANSYEQYF.